The clone carrying this T cell receptor beta chain was seen many times. Its target is unknown. The library was prepared for alpha chains; this beta chain is a stray read, so its frequency means little. The germline V gene encodes CDR1 SGHRS and CDR2 YFSETQ. The CDR3 has 16 amino acids. Trimming took off 4 bases at V and 3 bases at J, with 16 bases between the two ends. Regarding time point: sample taken at primary tumor resection. Samples came from 72 TRACERx patients with untreated early-stage lung cancer. The study sequenced unsorted whole RNA from tumor, nontumor lung or frozen PBMC. TCR cDNA molecules each had a unique molecular identifier. TCRdb called the 5' RACE reads again in MiXCR, with one record for every CDR3 protein. The profile shows 9,500 to 10,000 distinct CDR3 sequences, around 6.3% of them singletons. This specimen comes from a study of spatial heterogeneity in lung cancer. Study as a whole: Averaged across combinations, each unique TCR and UMI pairing appeared more than ten times in raw reads, which were uncorrected.

Notes on the study in general: Expanded intratumoral alpha and beta TCR counts tracked tumor mutation counts.

This chain uses TRBV5-1 with TRBJ1-4; D call uncertain. The sequencing here drew on lung tumor tissue, taken at surgery. This clonotype originated in a male donor with early-stage non-small cell lung cancer. The CDR3 DNA sequence: TGCGCCAGCAGCCGATCCGACGGCTTCTCTAATGAAAAACTGTTTTTT. Translated, it gives CASSRSDGFSNEKLFF.